This T cell receptor (beta chain) was found in a study of low-dose radiotherapy and immunotherapy resistance in tumors. Turning to the study itself: Intravenous cyclophosphamide at 200 mg/m2 preceded radiation and immunotherapy by one day, every two weeks.

The time point was: before trial treatment. The treatment that donors received included nivolumab, ipilimumab, aspirin, low-dose cyclophosphamide and low-dose radiotherapy. The presence of advanced solid tumors lacking tumor-infiltrating lymphocytes characterized eligible patients. Alpha and beta chains were covered, as first-strand cDNA relied on TRAV- and TRBV-specific primers. With a constant-region primer and a V-primer adapter, TCRs were subjected to approximately 18 PCR cycles of amplification. After the mRNA was isolated, it was amplified using in vitro transcription. TCRdb re-called the reads through MiXCR, storing one row per CDR3 protein. The sample lists around 69,000 distinct CDR3 sequences, about a third seen once, with 8.5% to 14% in the top ten. The source is a female donor with ovarian cancer. The sample consisted of PBMCs, taken before treatment.

CDR3 bases: TGTGCCACCAGTGAGATACAGGGGGGCCCAGATACGCAGTATTTT. Protein sequence: CATSEIQGGPDTQYF. The rearrangement links TRBV24-1 to TRBJ2-3; 8 nucleotides line up with TRBD1. The CDR3 length is 15 residues. CDR1 is KGHDR, CDR2 SFDVKD, per germline. J gave up 4 bases and V 4 bases, and 6 bases lay outside the gene matches.